This T cell receptor (beta chain) stems from a study of PD-L1 blockade in urothelial cancer. Study context: The authors examined blood 3 weeks (second dose) and 6 weeks after treatment start.

Profiling relied on immunoSEQ multiplex PCR, and the TCRdb table lists in-frame clones only, not all of them. The sample holds 65,000 to 80,000 clones, 80% to 85% seen once. The CDR3 is 11 residues long. Germline assignment: CDR1 MDHEN and CDR2 SYDVKM. Trimming took 4 bases from V and 13 from J; bases not matched to a gene: 5. The sample was PBMCs, taken around atezolizumab (anti-PD-L1) treatment. This sequence joins TRBV28 and TRBJ1-2, with TRBD1 identical over 8 bases. This receptor was taken from a man in his 70s with urothelial cancer. The CDR3 DNA reads TGTGCCAGCAGTTCGGACAGGGTGGCCACCTTC. It codes for CASSSDRVATF.